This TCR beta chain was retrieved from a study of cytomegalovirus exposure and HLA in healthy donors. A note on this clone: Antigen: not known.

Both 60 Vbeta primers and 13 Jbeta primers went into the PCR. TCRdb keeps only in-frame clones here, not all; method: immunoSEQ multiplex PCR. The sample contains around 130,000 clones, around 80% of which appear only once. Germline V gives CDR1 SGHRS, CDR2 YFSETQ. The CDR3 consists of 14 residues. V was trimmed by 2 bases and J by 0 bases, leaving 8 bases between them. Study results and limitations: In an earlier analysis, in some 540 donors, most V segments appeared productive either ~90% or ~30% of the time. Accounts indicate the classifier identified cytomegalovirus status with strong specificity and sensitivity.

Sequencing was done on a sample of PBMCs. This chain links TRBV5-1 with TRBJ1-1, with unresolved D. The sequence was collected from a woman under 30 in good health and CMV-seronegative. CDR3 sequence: CASSLGAMNTEAFF. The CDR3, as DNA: TGCGCCAGCAGCTTAGGAGCCATGAACACTGAAGCTTTCTTT.